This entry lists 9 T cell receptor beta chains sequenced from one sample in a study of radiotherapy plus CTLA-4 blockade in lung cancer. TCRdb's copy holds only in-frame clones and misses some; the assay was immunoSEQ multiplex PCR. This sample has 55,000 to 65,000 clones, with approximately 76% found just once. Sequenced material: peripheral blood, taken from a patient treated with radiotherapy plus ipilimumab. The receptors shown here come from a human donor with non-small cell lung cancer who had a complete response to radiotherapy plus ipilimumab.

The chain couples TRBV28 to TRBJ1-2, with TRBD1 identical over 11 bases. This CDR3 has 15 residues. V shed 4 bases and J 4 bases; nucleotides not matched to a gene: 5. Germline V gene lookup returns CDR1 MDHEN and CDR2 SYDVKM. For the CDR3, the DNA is TGTGCCAGCAGTTCCTCGGGGACAGGGGGCTATGGCTACACCTTC. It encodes CASSSSGTGGYGYTF.

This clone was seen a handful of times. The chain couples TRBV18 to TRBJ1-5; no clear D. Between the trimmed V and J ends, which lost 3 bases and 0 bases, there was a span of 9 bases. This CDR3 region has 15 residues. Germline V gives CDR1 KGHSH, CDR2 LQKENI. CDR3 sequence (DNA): TGTGCCAGCTCACCCCGCGAATTTAGCAATCAGCCCCAGCATTTT. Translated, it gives CASSPREFSNQPQHF.

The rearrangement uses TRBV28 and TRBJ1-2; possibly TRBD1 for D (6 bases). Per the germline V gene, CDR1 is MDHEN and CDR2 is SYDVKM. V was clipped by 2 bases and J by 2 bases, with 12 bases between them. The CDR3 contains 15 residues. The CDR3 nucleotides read TGTGCCAGCAGTTTAGACCGGACAGAAAACTATGGCTACACCTTC. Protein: CASSLDRTENYGYTF.

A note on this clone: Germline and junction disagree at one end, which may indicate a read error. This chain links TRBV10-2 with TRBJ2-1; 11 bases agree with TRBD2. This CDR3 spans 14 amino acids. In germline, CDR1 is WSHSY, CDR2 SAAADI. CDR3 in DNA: TGCGCCAGCCGACTAGCGGGGTGGGCAATGGAGCAGCTCTTC. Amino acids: CASRLAGWAMEQLF.

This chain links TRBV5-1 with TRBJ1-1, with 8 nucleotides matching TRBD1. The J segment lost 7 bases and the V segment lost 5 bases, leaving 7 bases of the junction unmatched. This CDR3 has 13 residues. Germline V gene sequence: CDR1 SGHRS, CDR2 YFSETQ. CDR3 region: CASSSRGRGEAFF. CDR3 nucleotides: TGCGCCAGCAGTTCCAGGGGGCGCGGTGAAGCTTTCTTT.

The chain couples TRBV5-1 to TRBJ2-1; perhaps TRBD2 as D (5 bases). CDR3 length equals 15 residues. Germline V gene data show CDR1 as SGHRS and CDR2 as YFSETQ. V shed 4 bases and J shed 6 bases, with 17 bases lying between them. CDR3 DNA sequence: TGCGCCAGCAGCGACCCGAGGGAGCTGAGCAATGAGCAGTTCTTC. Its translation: CASSDPRELSNEQFF.

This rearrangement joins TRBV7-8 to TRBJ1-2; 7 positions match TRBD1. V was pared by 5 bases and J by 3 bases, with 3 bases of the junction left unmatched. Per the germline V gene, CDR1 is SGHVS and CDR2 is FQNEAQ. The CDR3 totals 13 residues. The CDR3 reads CASSAGQYYGYTF. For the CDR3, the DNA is TGTGCCAGCAGCGCGGGACAGTACTATGGCTACACCTTC.

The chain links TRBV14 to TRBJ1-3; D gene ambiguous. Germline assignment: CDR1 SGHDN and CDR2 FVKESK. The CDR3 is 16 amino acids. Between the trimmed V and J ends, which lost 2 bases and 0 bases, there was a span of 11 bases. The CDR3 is CASSQHHGSSGNTIYF. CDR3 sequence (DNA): TGTGCCAGCAGCCAACACCACGGGAGCTCTGGAAACACCATATATTTT.

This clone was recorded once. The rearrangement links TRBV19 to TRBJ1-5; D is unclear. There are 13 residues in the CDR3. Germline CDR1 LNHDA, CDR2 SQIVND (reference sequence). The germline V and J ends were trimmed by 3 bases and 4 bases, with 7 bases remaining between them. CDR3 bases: TGTGCCAGTAGTATCTACCAAAATCAGCCCCAGCATTTT. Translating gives CASSIYQNQPQHF.